Presented here are 21 T cell receptor beta chains from one specimen sequenced in a study of identical twins. TCRdb re-analysed the 5' RACE reads in MiXCR, keeping a single row per CDR3 protein. The table includes 400,000 to 600,000 distinct CDR3 sequences, approximately 20% detected once. This sample also appeared in a second study, on yellow fever vaccine responses in identical twins.

Specimen: CD4+ T cells sorted from blood. The receptors originated from a woman aged 18-35 years in good health.

The chain carries TRBV28 and TRBJ1-5, with D unresolved. The germline V gene encodes CDR1 MDHEN and CDR2 SYDVKM. The CDR3 is made up of 19 amino acids. The germline V and J ends were trimmed by 3 bases and 0 bases, with 21 bases remaining between them. The CDR3 nucleotides read TGTGCCAGCAGTTTGGTTCGCAGGCGAAGACTGGTTAGCAATCAGCCCCAGCATTTT. The encoded protein is CASSLVRRRRLVSNQPQHF.

This chain links TRBV4-1 with TRBJ2-3; no definite D call. There are 16 residues in the CDR3. Germline V lookup: CDR1 MGHRA, CDR2 YSYEKL. Trimming shortened V by 3 bases and J by 12 bases, and 25 bases separated the two germline ends. The CDR3 nucleotides are TGCGCCAGCAGCCATATGCACGTTCAGGAATTCCGGTTCCAGTATTTT. Amino acids: CASSHMHVQEFRFQYF.

This clonotype was seen repeatedly, ten times or more. The chain carries TRBV5-5 and TRBJ2-5; weak D call: TRBD1 (5 bases). The germline CDR1 and CDR2 sequences are SGHKS and YYEKEE (reference sequence). This CDR3 region has 17 residues. V was clipped by 2 bases and J by 2 bases, with 19 bases between them. CDR3 bases: TGTGCCAGCAGCTTCAGTCCTAGGACCAGGGCACAAGAGACCCAGTACTTC. This sequence encodes CASSFSPRTRAQETQYF.

This clonotype was counted a few times. V and J are TRBV5-1 and TRBJ1-2; D might be TRBD1 (5 bases). The germline gives CDR1 SGHRS, CDR2 YFSETQ. V was pared by 3 bases and J by 1 base, with 13 bases between. The CDR3 covers 15 residues. In DNA form, the CDR3 reads TGCGCCAGCAGCTGGGGGGGGAATAATAACTATGGCTACACCTTC. This codes for CASSWGGNNNYGYTF.

The rearrangement links TRBV6-1 to TRBJ2-1; D might be TRBD1 or TRBD2, each matching 7 bases. The CDR3 sequence is 16 residues long. The germline V gene has CDR1 MNHNS and CDR2 SASEGT. Trimming cost V 8 bases and J 6 bases, with 23 bases left between them. In DNA, the CDR3 is TGTGCCAGCGGCCAGGGGGGGGGCCTCGGATCCAATGAGCAGTTCTTC. This encodes CASGQGGGLGSNEQFF.

This clonotype showed up just a few times. The chain recombines TRBV7-9 with TRBJ2-5; either TRBD1 or TRBD2 may supply D (6 bases each). The V end was cut by 5 bases, the J end by 5 bases, with 9 bases between. Per germline, CDR1 SEHNR and CDR2 FQNEAQ (reference sequence). This CDR3 has 12 amino acids. CDR3 nucleotides: TGTGCCAGCAGCGTAGGGGGGGAGACCCAGTACTTC. Its protein is CASSVGGETQYF. Full variable domain (outside the CDR3, taken from reference TRBV7-9 and TRBJ2-5): DTGVSQNPRHKITKRGQNVTFRCDPISEHNRLYWYRQTLGQGPEFLTYFQNEAQLEKSRLLSDRFSAERPKGSFSTLEIQRTEQGDSAMYLCASSVGGETQYFGPGTRLLVL.

J is TRBJ2-1 and V is TRBV2; D perhaps matches TRBD2 (5 bases). The germline gives CDR1 SNHLY, CDR2 FYNNEI. Deletions cut 7 bases from V and 7 bases from J, with 17 bases between. This CDR3 region has 14 residues. CDR3 protein: CASMARDSINEQFF. The CDR3 DNA reads TGTGCCAGCATGGCCCGGGATTCTATAAATGAGCAGTTCTTC. Full variable domain (outside the CDR3, taken from reference TRBV2 and TRBJ2-1): EPEVTQTPSHQVTQMGQEVILRCVPISNHLYFYWYRQILGQKVEFLVSFYNNEISEKSEIFDDQFSVERPDGSNFTLKIRSTKLEDSAMYFCASMARDSINEQFFGPGTRLTVL.

This rearrangement joins TRBV18 to TRBJ2-3; weak D call: TRBD2 (6 bases). V was pared by 3 bases and J by 5 bases, with 6 bases between. The length of the CDR3 is 12 residues. Looked up from germline, CDR1 is KGHSH and CDR2 is LQKENI. CDR3 sequence reads: CASSPTRDTQYF. The CDR3 coding sequence is TGTGCCAGCTCACCGACTAGAGATACGCAGTATTTT.

This clonotype was counted a few times. The genes are TRBV12-3 or TRBV12-4 and TRBJ2-1, with 8 bases fitting TRBD2. The length of the CDR3 is 16 residues. V was clipped by 6 bases and J by 8 bases; unmatched bases: 15. The CDR3, as DNA: TGTGCCAGCAGCGTTCCCTCGGGGGGGCTGGCCCATGAGCAGTTCTTC. It yields the protein CASSVPSGGLAHEQFF.

This clonotype was observed a handful of times. The V call is TRBV12-3 or TRBV12-4, the J call TRBJ2-1; D call uncertain. The CDR3 is 10 amino acids. V was pared by 6 bases and J by 7 bases, with 4 bases between. The CDR3 sequence is CASRGNEQFF. The CDR3 DNA sequence: TGTGCCAGCAGAGGGAATGAGCAGTTCTTC.

A few counts support this clonotype. The chain uses TRBV12-3 or TRBV12-4 and TRBJ1-5; possible D gene TRBD1, 6 bases. The CDR3 spans 14 residues. Trimming pared 3 bases from V and 3 bases from J, leaving 9 bases between. CDR3 DNA sequence: TGTGCCAGCAGTTTTAGGGGGTTCAATCAGCCCCAGCATTTT. This gives the protein CASSFRGFNQPQHF.

This clonotype occurred a few times. The chain links TRBV7-9 to TRBJ2-2; 7 bases agree with TRBD1. This CDR3 has 16 residues. Trimming cost V 6 bases and J 0 bases; bases outside gene matches: 7. Germline assignment: CDR1 SEHNR and CDR2 FQNEAQ (reference sequence). This CDR3 is CASRPPGQSNTGELFF. The CDR3, as DNA: TGTGCCAGCAGGCCGCCGGGACAGTCGAACACCGGGGAGCTGTTTTTT.

This clonotype has just a few counts. The chain combines TRBV20-1 with TRBJ2-3, with a tentative D call TRBD1 (5 bases). The ends were cut back, 4 bases at V and 6 bases at J, with 8 bases in the middle. CDR3 length: 11 residues. Per the germline V gene, CDR1 is DFQATT and CDR2 is SNEGSKA (reference sequence). The CDR3 sequence is CSATQGDTQYF. In nucleotides, the CDR3 is TGCAGTGCTACCCAGGGTGATACGCAGTATTTT.

The chain joins TRBV14 to TRBJ2-1; tentatively, D is TRBD2 (5 bases). The germline V and J ends were trimmed by 3 bases and 9 bases, with 9 bases remaining between them. CDR1 and CDR2 (germline): SGHDN, FVKESK. The CDR3 has 12 amino acids. The CDR3 bases are TGTGCCAGCAGCCAGGGCCGGGGTGAGCAGTTCTTC. This codes for CASSQGRGEQFF. Combining the CDR3 with reference TRBV14 and TRBJ2-1 gives the whole variable domain EAGVTQFPSHSVIEKGQTVTLRCDPISGHDNLYWYRRVMGKEIKFLLHFVKESKQDESGMPNNRFLAERTGGTYSTLKVQPAELEDSGVYFCASSQGRGEQFFGPGTRLTVL.

CDR3 protein: CASSQPGNQPQHF. The CDR3 nucleotides are TGTGCCAGCAGTCAGCCAGGGAATCAGCCCCAGCATTTT. The V gene is TRBV7-2, the J gene TRBJ1-5, with D possibly being TRBD1 (5 bases). This CDR3 comprises 13 residues. Germline V lookup: CDR1 SGHTA, CDR2 FQGNSA. Deletions cut 6 bases from V and 4 bases from J, with 10 bases between.

Only a few counts were recorded for this clonotype. CDR3 nucleotides: TGTGCCAGCAGCTTGGACAGCCATTATGGCTACACCTTC. This codes for CASSLDSHYGYTF. The gene calls are TRBV7-9 and TRBJ1-2, with D maybe TRBD1 (6 bases). This CDR3 region has 13 residues. Trimming shortened V by 3 bases and J by 5 bases, and 10 bases separated the two germline ends. Germline CDR1 and CDR2: SEHNR and FQNEAQ (reference sequence).

The CDR3, as DNA: TGTGCCATCAGTGGAGGGACTAGCGGGAGTTTGGAGACCCAGTACTTC. As protein: CAISGGTSGSLETQYF. The rearrangement joins TRBV10-3 to TRBJ2-5; 14 bases are shared with TRBD2. The CDR3 extends over 16 amino acids. The V gene end was trimmed by 4 bases and the J gene end by 5 bases; junction bases not matched to a gene: 6. Germline-derived CDR1 and CDR2 are ENHRY and SYGVKD.

The rearrangement links TRBV12-3 or TRBV12-4 to TRBJ2-2; 9 positions match TRBD1. The CDR3 loop spans 18 amino acids. V dropped 5 bases and J dropped 3; count of bases not matched to a gene: 13. CDR3 bases: TGTGCCAGCAGTCGAAAGGTTGGGACAGGGAAATACACCGGGGAGCTGTTTTTT. This translates into CASSRKVGTGKYTGELFF.

This chain connects TRBV29-1 to TRBJ2-5, with D possibly being TRBD1 (5 bases). CDR1 SQVTM and CDR2 ANQGSEA come from the germline V gene. Between the trimmed V and J ends, which lost 2 bases and 4 bases, there was a span of 8 bases. The CDR3 is 12 amino acids. The CDR3 DNA sequence: TGCAGCGTTGAACAGGGCACAGAGACCCAGTACTTC. Translating it yields CSVEQGTETQYF.

V gene TRBV12-3 or TRBV12-4 combines with J gene TRBJ2-7; TRBD1 or TRBD2 may be the D gene (7 bases each). The V end was cut by 8 bases, the J end by 3 bases, with 14 bases between. The CDR3 is made up of 13 amino acids. The CDR3 reads CASSTGTNYEQYF. The CDR3, as DNA: TGTGCCAGCTCGACAGGGACTAACTACGAGCAGTACTTC.

This clonotype was counted only a few times. The chain has TRBV25-1 and TRBJ2-1; 15 bases are shared with TRBD2. CDR3 length: 17 amino acids. In germline, CDR1 is MGHDK, CDR2 SYGVNS. Losses at the gene ends were 4 bases for V and 6 bases for J; bases not matched to a gene: 7. CDR3 residues: CASSGGLAGGFFNEQFF. Written as DNA, the CDR3 is TGTGCCAGCAGTGGGGGACTAGCGGGAGGTTTTTTCAATGAGCAGTTCTTC.